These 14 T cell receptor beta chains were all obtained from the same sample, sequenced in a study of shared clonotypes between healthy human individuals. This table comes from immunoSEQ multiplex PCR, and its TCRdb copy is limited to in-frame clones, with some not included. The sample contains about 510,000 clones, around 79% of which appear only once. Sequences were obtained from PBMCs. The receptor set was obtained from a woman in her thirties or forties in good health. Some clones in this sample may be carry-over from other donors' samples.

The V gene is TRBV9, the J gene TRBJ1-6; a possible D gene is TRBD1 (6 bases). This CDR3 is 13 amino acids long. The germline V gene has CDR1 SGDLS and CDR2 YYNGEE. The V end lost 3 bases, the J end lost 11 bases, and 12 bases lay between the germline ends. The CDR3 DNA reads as TGTGCCAGCAGCGCCTCAGGGGATACACCCCTCCACTTT. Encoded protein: CASSASGDTPLHF.

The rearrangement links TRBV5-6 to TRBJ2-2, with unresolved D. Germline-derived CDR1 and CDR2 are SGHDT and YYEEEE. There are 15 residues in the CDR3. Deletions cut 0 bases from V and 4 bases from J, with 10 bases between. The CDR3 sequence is CASSLGYTGTGELFF. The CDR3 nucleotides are TGTGCCAGCAGCTTGGGGTACACGGGCACCGGGGAGCTGTTTTTT.

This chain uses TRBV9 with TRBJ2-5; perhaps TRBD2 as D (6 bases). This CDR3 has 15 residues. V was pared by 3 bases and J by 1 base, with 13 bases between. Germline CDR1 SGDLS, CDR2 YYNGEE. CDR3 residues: CASSALSGAQETQYF. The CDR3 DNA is TGTGCCAGCAGCGCTTTGTCGGGAGCCCAAGAGACCCAGTACTTC.

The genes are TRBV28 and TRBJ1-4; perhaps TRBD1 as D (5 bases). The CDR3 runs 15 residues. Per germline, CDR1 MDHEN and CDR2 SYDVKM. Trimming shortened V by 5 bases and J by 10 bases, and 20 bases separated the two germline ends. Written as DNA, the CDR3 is TGTGCCAGCAGTCCCCCGACAGCACTAATGGGAAAACTGTTTTTT. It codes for CASSPPTALMGKLFF.

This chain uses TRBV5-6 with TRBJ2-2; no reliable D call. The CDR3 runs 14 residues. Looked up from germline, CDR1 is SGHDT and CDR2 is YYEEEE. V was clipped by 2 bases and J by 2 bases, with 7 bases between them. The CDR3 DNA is TGTGCCAGCAGCTTAGAGAGAAACACCGGGGAGCTGTTTTTT. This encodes CASSLERNTGELFF. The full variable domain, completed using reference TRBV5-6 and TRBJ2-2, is DAGVTQSPTHLIKTRGQQVTLRCSPKSGHDTVSWYQQALGQGPQFIFQYYEEEERQRGNFPDRFSGHQFPNYSSELNVNALLLGDSALYLCASSLERNTGELFFGEGSRLTVL.

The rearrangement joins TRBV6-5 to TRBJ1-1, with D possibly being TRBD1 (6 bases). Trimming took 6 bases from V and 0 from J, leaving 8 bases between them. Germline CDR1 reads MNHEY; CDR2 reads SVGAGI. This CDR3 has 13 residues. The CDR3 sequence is CASRRTVNTEAFF. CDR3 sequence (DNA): TGTGCCAGCAGGCGGACAGTGAACACTGAAGCTTTCTTT.

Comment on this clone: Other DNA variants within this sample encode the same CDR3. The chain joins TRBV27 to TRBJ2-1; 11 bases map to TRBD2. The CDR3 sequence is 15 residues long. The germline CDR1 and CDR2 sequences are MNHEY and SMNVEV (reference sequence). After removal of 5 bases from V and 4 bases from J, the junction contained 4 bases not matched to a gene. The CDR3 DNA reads TGTGCCAGCAGTCTTCTAGCGGGAGGTTACAATGAGCAGTTCTTC. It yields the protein CASSLLAGGYNEQFF.

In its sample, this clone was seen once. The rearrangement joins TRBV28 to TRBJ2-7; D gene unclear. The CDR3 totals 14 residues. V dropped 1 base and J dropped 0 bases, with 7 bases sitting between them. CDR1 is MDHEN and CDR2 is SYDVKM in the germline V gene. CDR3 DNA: TGTGCCAGCAGTTTATCGCCCGCCTCCTACGAGCAGTACTTC. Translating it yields CASSLSPASYEQYF. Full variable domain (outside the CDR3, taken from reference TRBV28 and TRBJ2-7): DVKVTQSSRYLVKRTGEKVFLECVQDMDHENMFWYRQDPGLGLRLIYFSYDVKMKEKGDIPEGYSVSREKKERFSLILESASTNQTSMYLCASSLSPASYEQYFGPGTRLTVT.

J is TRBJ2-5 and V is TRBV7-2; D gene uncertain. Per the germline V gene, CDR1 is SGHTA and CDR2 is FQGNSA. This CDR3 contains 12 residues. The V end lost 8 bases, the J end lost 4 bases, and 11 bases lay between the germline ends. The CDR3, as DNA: TGTGCCAGCGGGATTGGGTTAGAGACCCAGTACTTC. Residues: CASGIGLETQYF.

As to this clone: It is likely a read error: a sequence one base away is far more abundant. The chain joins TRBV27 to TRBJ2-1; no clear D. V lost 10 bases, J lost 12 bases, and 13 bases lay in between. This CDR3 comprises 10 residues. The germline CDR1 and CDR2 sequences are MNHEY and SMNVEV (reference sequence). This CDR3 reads CATGPYGQFF. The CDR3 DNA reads TGTGCCACCGGGCCTTATGGGCAGTTCTTC.

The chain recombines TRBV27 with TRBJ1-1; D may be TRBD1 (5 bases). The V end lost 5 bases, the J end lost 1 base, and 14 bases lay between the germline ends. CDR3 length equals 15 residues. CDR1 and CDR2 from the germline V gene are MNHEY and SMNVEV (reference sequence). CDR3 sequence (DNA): TGTGCCAGCAGTGACCCCGGGACCGCGAACACTGAAGCTTTCTTT. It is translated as CASSDPGTANTEAFF.

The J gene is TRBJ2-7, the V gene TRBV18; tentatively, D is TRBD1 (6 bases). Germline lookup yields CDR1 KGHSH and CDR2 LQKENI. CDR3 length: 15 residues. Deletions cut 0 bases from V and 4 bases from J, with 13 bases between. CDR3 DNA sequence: TGTGCCAGCTCACCACCTAGTCAGGGGATATACGAGCAGTACTTC. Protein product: CASSPPSQGIYEQYF.

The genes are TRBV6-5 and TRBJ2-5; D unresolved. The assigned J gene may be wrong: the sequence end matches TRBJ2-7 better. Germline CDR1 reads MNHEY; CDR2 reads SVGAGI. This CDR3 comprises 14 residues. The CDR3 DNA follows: TGTGCCAGCAGTTACCACGGACGGTTCTACGAGCAGTACTTC. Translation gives CASSYHGRFYEQYF.

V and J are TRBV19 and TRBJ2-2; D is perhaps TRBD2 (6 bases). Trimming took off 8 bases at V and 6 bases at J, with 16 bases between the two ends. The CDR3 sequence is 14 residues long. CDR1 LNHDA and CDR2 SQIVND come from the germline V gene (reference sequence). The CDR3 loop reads CASWGDRSPGELFF. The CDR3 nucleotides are TGTGCCAGTTGGGGGGACCGTTCTCCCGGGGAGCTGTTTTTT.